This T cell receptor (beta chain) was captured in a study of T-cell reconstitution after alpha-beta-depleted transplantation in children. This CDR3 spans 16 amino acids. V was clipped by 4 bases and J by 6 bases; unmatched bases: 15. Looked up from germline, CDR1 is DFQATT and CDR2 is SNEGSKA (reference sequence). TCRbeta library preparation incorporated unique molecular identifiers. TCRdb used MiXCR to reprocess the PCR reads, holding one entry per CDR3 protein. Here the sample spans 100,000 or so distinct CDR3 sequences, about 7.5% being singletons. Study-level findings and limits: T-cell numbers and diversity one year post-transplant derived largely from freshly generated T cells. Several hundred expanded graft clones reportedly gave rise to the alpha-beta T cells present about two months after transplant.

This clonotype was seen at least ten times. What it recognizes is unknown. The gene calls are TRBV20-1 and TRBJ2-1; 7 bases align to TRBD2. The sequencing here drew on PBMCs, taken before TCRalphabeta/CD19-depleted stem cell transplant. The sequence derives from a boy aged 2-15 years with acute lymphoblastic leukemia, due to receive a stem cell transplant. The CDR3 DNA reads TGCAGTGCTACCAAGACGCACGGGGGGTCGGGCAATGAGCAGTTCTTC. Translating gives CSATKTHGGSGNEQFF.